The entry below gives a single T cell receptor beta chain sequence along with its context. This sample is drawn from a study of blood T cell repertoires in COVID-19. About the study: Recovered participants had two consecutive negative NP/OP PCR tests, healthcare professional clearance, or symptom resolution. Samples of COVID-19 (acute and convalescent) were obtained from the United States, Italy and Spain.

Sequencing was performed with immunoSEQ multiplex PCR; in TCRdb, only in-frame clones are kept and a portion is missing. The table has some 300,000 clones, approximately 90% seen once. V gave up 2 bases and J gave up 9 bases, with 14 bases separating them. This CDR3 is 15 amino acids long. Germline V gives CDR1 SNHLY, CDR2 FYNNEI. This chain connects TRBV2 to TRBJ1-6; tentatively, D is TRBD1 (6 bases). The sample comprised PBMCs or T cells enriched from blood (not recorded which). The receptor comes from a woman aged 55 to 70 in a cohort exposed to, infected with or recovered from COVID-19 (not recorded which). In DNA, the CDR3 is TGTGCCAGCAGTGAAAGGGGGGGGGATGGTTCACCCCTCCACTTT. It is translated as CASSERGGDGSPLHF.